The text below deals with one T cell receptor beta chain. The antigen it binds to is not known. The record has no base qualities; no much larger clone is one base away. The immunoSEQ Assay, a bias-controlled multiplex PCR, was used to amplify TCRbeta CDR3 regions from genomic DNA. The original pipeline was this. The number of nucleated cells in each sample was estimated by amplification of reference gene primers within the assay. To quantify the absolute abundance of each unique TCRbeta CDR3 rearrangement, sequence reads were collapsed and filtered. For each sample, productive Simpson clonality was calculated as the square root of Simpson's diversity index across productive rearrangements. TCRdb re-hosts the immuneACCESS table, in-frame sequences only. Its copies lack some clones; in the studies checked, an unresolved V gene accounts for under half of them, and the cause for the rest is not known. Clone size and the V and J calls come from that table; the DNA yielded D and trimming. Within this sample are 130,000 or so clones, with 88% of them counted one time only. Approximately 2.4% of the sample lies in the top ten.

This record belongs to a study of blood T cell repertoires in COVID-19 (TCRdb year 2020). Some background on the complete study: Collaborator samples came from the United States, Italy and Spain and covered acute and convalescent phases of COVID-19. Sample metadata almost always included a de-identified subject ID, COVID-19 status, age in years and sex. The repertoires were released in a freely available public database intended as a resource for research on the immune response to SARS-CoV-2. Subjects who had been exposed to COVID-19, were actively infected with it, or had recovered from it provided the deeply sampled blood TCRbeta repertoires that made up the dataset. The prospective study material was composed of cDNA or gDNA derived from T cells, B-cell-depleted T cells, or PBMCs. Samples came from the ongoing ImmuneRACE study (first 160 participants) plus 1,254 subjects from 6 global collaborators. HLA class I and class II types, where available, came from metadata supplied by the sample provider rather than from assay-based typing. Points the paper makes about the study in general: How much clinical and demographic metadata was included differed by source and by participant, and the metadata was provided uncurated.

At one collaborating source in Seattle, patients were enrolled during active infection and were followed longitudinally through the course of disease. Each collaborating institution followed its own protocols to collect whole blood in K2EDTA tubes. For TCRbeta analysis, collaborators shipped samples as frozen whole blood, isolated PBMCs, or DNA extracted from either of those sample types. The clonotype comes from a human donor with COVID-19, enrolled during active disease. The donor label of this sample is uncertain. Specimen: peripheral blood.

CDR3 sequence: CASSYRSGEIIDEQFF. The bases read TGTGCCAGCAGCTACCGAAGCGGGGAAATAATTGATGAGCAGTTCTTC. The V gene is TRBV11-2 and the J gene is TRBJ2-1; 7 central nucleotides agree with TRBD2. After removal of 4 bases from V and 8 bases from J, the junction retains 14 bases not matched to a gene. Taken from cysteine to phenylalanine, the CDR3 has 16 residues. Just the 48-base CDR3 DNA is kept, in frame starting at base 1. CDR1 SGHAT and CDR2 FQNNGV are derived from the germline V gene.